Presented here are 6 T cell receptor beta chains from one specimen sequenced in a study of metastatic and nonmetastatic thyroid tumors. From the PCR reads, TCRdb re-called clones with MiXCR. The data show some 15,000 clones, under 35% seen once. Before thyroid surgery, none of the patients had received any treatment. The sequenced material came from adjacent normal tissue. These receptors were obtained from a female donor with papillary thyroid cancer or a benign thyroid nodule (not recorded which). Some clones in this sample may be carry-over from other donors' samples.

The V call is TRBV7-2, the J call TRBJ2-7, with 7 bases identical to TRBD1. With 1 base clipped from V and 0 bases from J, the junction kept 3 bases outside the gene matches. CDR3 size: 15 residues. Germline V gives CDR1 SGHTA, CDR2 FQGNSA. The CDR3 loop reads CASSLVKGASYEQYF. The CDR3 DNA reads TGTGCCAGCAGCTTAGTGAAGGGGGCCTCCTACGAGCAGTACTTC.

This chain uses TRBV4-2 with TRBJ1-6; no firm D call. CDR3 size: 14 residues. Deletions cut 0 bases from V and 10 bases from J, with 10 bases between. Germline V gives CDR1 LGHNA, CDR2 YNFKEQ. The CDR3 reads CASSQDRYYSPLHF. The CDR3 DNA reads TGTGCCAGCAGCCAAGATAGGTACTACTCACCCCTCCACTTT.

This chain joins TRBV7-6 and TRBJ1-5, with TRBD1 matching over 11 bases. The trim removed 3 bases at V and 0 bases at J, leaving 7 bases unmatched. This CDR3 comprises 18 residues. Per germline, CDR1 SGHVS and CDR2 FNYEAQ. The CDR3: CASSLGTGGATSNQPQHF. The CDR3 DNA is TGTGCCAGCAGCTTGGGGACAGGGGGGGCAACTAGCAATCAGCCCCAGCATTTT. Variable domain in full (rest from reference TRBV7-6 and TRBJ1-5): GAGVSQSPRYKVTKRGQDVALRCDPISGHVSLYWYRQALGQGPEFLTYFNYEAQQDKSGLPNDRFSAERPEGSISTLTIQRTEQRDSAMYRCASSLGTGGATSNQPQHFGDGTRLSIL.

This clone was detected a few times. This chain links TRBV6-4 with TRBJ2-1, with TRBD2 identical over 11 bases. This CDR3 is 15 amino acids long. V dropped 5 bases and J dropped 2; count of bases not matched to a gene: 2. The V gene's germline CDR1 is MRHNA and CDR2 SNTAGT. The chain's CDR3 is CASSRLAGTYNEQFF. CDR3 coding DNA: TGTGCCAGCAGTCGACTAGCGGGGACCTACAATGAGCAGTTCTTC.

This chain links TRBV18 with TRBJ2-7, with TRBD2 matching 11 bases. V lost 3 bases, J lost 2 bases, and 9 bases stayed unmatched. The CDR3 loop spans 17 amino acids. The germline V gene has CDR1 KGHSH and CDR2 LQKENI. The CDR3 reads CASSPYTSGRETYEQYF. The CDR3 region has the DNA TGTGCCAGCTCACCGTACACTAGCGGGAGAGAGACCTACGAGCAGTACTTC.

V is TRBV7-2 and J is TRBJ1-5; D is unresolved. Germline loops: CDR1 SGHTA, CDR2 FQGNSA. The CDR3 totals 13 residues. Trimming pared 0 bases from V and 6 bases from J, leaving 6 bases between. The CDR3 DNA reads TGTGCCAGCAGCTTAGCGGCCTCTCAGCCCCAGCATTTT. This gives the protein CASSLAASQPQHF.